Shown below are 14 T cell receptor beta chains from a single sample sequenced in a study of beta chain features in type 1 diabetes. The study reverse transcribed the entire isolated RNA, so it sequenced expressed TCRB transcripts. Profiling relied on immunoSEQ multiplex PCR, and the TCRdb table lists in-frame clones only, not all of them. The sample shows about 25,000 clones, 68% of them seen only once. The antigens these receptors bind are not known. Whole-study results and caveats: TCRB CDR3s were moderately but significantly shorter in Type 1 diabetes patients in all four CD4+ subsets.

Sequencing used stem cell memory CD4+ T cells from blood. These receptors were collected from a woman aged 40 to 50 with type 1 diabetes.

Only one count was recorded for this clone. This chain connects TRBV6-5 to TRBJ1-1; D call uncertain. The CDR3 is made up of 15 amino acids. V was trimmed by 2 bases and J by 1 base, leaving 11 bases between them. In germline, CDR1 is MNHEY, CDR2 SVGAGI. Here the CDR3 DNA reads TGTGCCAGCAGTTACGCCGGGAGAAGGAACACTGAAGCTTTCTTT. Protein sequence: CASSYAGRRNTEAFF.

V usage is TRBV19 and J usage is TRBJ1-4; D gene ambiguous. Germline V gives CDR1 LNHDA, CDR2 SQIVND (reference sequence). Trimming removed 6 bases at V and 5 bases at J, with 16 bases between. The CDR3 runs to 15 residues. The DNA for the CDR3 is TGTGCCAGTAGCCCCCCCCGGGTCTCCAATGAAAAACTGTTTTTT. Protein sequence: CASSPPRVSNEKLFF.

This clone was recorded a few times. The rearrangement uses TRBV10-3 and TRBJ1-2, with 7 bases that match TRBD1. V gave up 2 bases and J gave up 2 bases; unmatched junction bases: 2. Per germline, CDR1 ENHRY and CDR2 SYGVKD. This CDR3 contains 14 residues. The CDR3 sequence: CAISEKGGNYGYTF. The CDR3 DNA is TGTGCCATCAGTGAGAAAGGGGGCAACTATGGCTACACCTTC.

The CDR3 spells CASSVDLQSQPQHF. CDR3 bases: TGTGCCAGCAGCGTAGATCTACAGAGTCAGCCCCAGCATTTT. This chain joins TRBV9 and TRBJ1-5; D is ambiguous. The CDR3 runs 14 residues. The germline CDR1 and CDR2 sequences are SGDLS and YYNGEE. V was cut by 0 bases and J by 6 bases, with 10 bases left in between.

CDR3 DNA: TGCGCCAGCAGCCAAGAATCAGCTAACTATGGCTACACCTTC. This translates into CASSQESANYGYTF. This chain connects TRBV4-3 to TRBJ1-2; D ambiguous. Trimming pared 0 bases from V and 0 bases from J, leaving 5 bases between. The germline V gene has CDR1 LGHNA and CDR2 YSLEER. The CDR3 totals 14 residues.

The chain has TRBV11-2 and TRBJ1-1, with a tentative D call TRBD1 (5 bases). Germline V gene lookup returns CDR1 SGHAT and CDR2 FQNNGV. CDR3 length equals 14 residues. V shed 0 bases and J shed 11 bases, with 16 bases lying between them. CDR3 sequence: CASSLDLRGGRAFF. DNA of the CDR3: TGTGCCAGCAGCTTAGATCTTAGGGGAGGTAGGGCTTTCTTT.

The chain uses TRBV9 and TRBJ1-1, with TRBD1 identical over 8 bases. V shed 2 bases and J 2 bases; nucleotides not matched to a gene: 2. This CDR3 contains 14 residues. The germline V gene has CDR1 SGDLS and CDR2 YYNGEE. The CDR3 region is CASSVQGANTEAFF. CDR3 coding DNA: TGTGCCAGCAGCGTTCAGGGGGCCAACACTGAAGCTTTCTTT.

The gene calls are TRBV28 and TRBJ1-2; 10 nucleotides agree with TRBD1. Germline CDR1 reads MDHEN; CDR2 reads SYDVKM. The CDR3 contains 15 residues. The V gene end was trimmed by 4 bases and the J gene end by 8 bases; junction bases not matched to a gene: 10. The CDR3 is CASSSPGQGMLGYTF. For the CDR3, the DNA is TGTGCCAGCAGTTCGCCGGGACAGGGGATGTTAGGCTACACCTTC.

The V call is TRBV19, the J call TRBJ1-1, with 8 bases that match TRBD1. Germline V gene data show CDR1 as LNHDA and CDR2 as SQIVND (reference sequence). The CDR3 sequence is 14 residues long. J gave up 1 base and V 3 bases, and 1 base lay outside the gene matches. The CDR3 sequence: CASSIQGANTEAFF. The CDR3 DNA reads TGTGCCAGTAGTATTCAGGGGGCGAACACTGAAGCTTTCTTT.

This chain links TRBV27 with TRBJ1-1; 7 bases fit TRBD1. The germline V gene encodes CDR1 MNHEY and CDR2 SMNVEV (reference sequence). V lost 5 bases to trimming and J lost 5 bases; unmatched junction nucleotides: 17. The CDR3 is made up of 17 amino acids. CDR3 nucleotide sequence: TGTGCCAGCAGTCCATGGACAGGAAAGAAGGCGGAGACTGAAGCTTTCTTT. Its protein is CASSPWTGKKAETEAFF.

The chain carries TRBV19 and TRBJ1-3; TRBD1 is a possible D gene (5 bases). Germline V gives CDR1 LNHDA, CDR2 SQIVND (reference sequence). CDR3 length equals 14 residues. V shed 3 bases and J shed 4 bases, with 10 bases lying between them. In DNA, the CDR3 is TGTGCCAGTAGTATCCCAGGGTTCGGAAACACCATATATTTT. This translates into CASSIPGFGNTIYF. The entire variable domain, with the rest obtained from reference TRBV19 and TRBJ1-3, is as follows: DGGITQSPKYLFRKEGQNVTLSCEQNLNHDAMYWYRQDPGQGLRLIYYSQIVNDFQKGDIAEGYSVSREKKESFPLTVTSAQKNPTAFYLCASSIPGFGNTIYFGEGSWLTVV.

The chain is built from TRBV28 and TRBJ2-1, with TRBD2 matching 7 bases. V was pared by 3 bases and J by 1 base, with 3 bases of the junction left unmatched. This CDR3 spans 15 amino acids. In germline, CDR1 is MDHEN, CDR2 SYDVKM. The DNA of the CDR3 is TGTGCCAGCAGTTTTGGCGGGGGTTCCTACAATGAGCAGTTCTTC. Amino acids: CASSFGGGSYNEQFF.

The chain employs TRBV29-1 and TRBJ2-2; 10 nucleotides agree with TRBD2. The CDR3 contains 15 residues. After removal of 7 bases from V and 4 bases from J, the junction contained 9 bases not matched to a gene. CDR1 is SQVTM and CDR2 is ANQGSEA in the germline V gene. The DNA of the CDR3 is TGCAGCGCGGGAAAAGCGGGGGGGACCACCGGGGAGCTGTTTTTT. This translates into CSAGKAGGTTGELFF.

The V gene is TRBV29-1, the J gene TRBJ2-1; D perhaps matches TRBD2 (6 bases). The CDR3 sequence is 12 residues long. Germline V gene lookup returns CDR1 SQVTM and CDR2 ANQGSEA. V lost 5 bases to trimming and J lost 8 bases, with 13 bases between them. This CDR3 reads CSVFTSWDEQFF. CDR3 DNA: TGCAGCGTTTTCACTAGCTGGGATGAGCAGTTCTTC.